The rows below give T cell receptor beta chains drawn from one sample of a study of T cells in pancreatic ductal adenocarcinoma. The method was immunoSEQ multiplex PCR; TCRdb's version includes in-frame clones alone and lacks a portion of them. The sample includes roughly 100,000 clones, roughly 96% of them seen just once. Material for sequencing was PBMCs. Source of these receptors: a human donor with pancreatic ductal adenocarcinoma. CDR3s include the opening cysteine and the closing phenylalanine or tryptophan. The D gene is left open where the match is weak. Expanded clones get a size class; other rows say once, few or many, or leave the size out.

J | D | size | length | V | CDR3 | DNA
TRBJ2-7 | NA | NA | 16 | TRBV30 | CAWSVSTTEYSYEQYF | TGTGCCTGGAGTGTATCCACGACAGAATACTCCTACGAGCAGTACTTC
TRBJ2-7 | NA | NA | 11 | TRBV30 | CALRPSYEQYF | TGTGCCCTCCGGCCTAGCTACGAGCAGTACTTC
TRBJ2-3 | NA | NA | 15 | TRBV6-5 | CASSPRDISTDTQYF | TGTGCCAGCAGTCCCCGGGACATCTCCACAGATACGCAGTATTTT
TRBJ1-1 | NA | few | 10 | TRBV30 | CAWQGTEAFF | TGTGCCTGGCAGGGCACTGAAGCTTTCTTT
TRBJ2-7 | NA | NA | 14 | TRBV18 | CASSPGQSSYEQYF | TGTGCCAGCTCACCGGGGCAGTCCTCCTACGAGCAGTACTTC
TRBJ2-3 | NA | NA | 15 | TRBV5-1 | CASILTRRRTDTQYF | TGCGCCAGCATTCTGACTAGACGTCGGACAGATACGCAGTATTTT
TRBJ1-1 | TRBD1 | NA | 13 | TRBV5-1 | CASSLTGGPGAFF | TGCGCCAGCAGCTTGACAGGGGGCCCCGGAGCTTTCTTT
TRBJ2-7 | TRBD1 | NA | 15 | TRBV4-2 | CASSQVGTGSEEQYF | TGTGCCAGCAGCCAAGTTGGGACAGGGTCCGAAGAGCAGTACTTC
TRBJ1-1 | TRBD1 | once | 13 | TRBV30 | CAWSVQEGARAFF | TGTGCCTGGAGTGTACAGGAGGGGGCGCGGGCTTTCTTT
TRBJ2-5 | TRBD1 | NA | 13 | TRBV5-1 | CASSTDRQETQYF | TGCGCCAGCAGCACGGACAGGCAAGAGACCCAGTACTTC
TRBJ1-4 | NA | NA | 16 | TRBV7-2 | CASSLVVWVGGEKLFF | TGTGCCAGCAGCTTAGTAGTGTGGGTAGGGGGTGAAAAACTGTTTTTT
TRBJ2-7 | NA | NA | 15 | TRBV2 | CASSELQGKVYEQYF | TGTGCCAGCAGTGAATTACAGGGAAAGGTCTACGAGCAGTACTTC
TRBJ1-4 | TRBD1 | NA | 15 | TRBV11-1 | CASSPSGTGFEKLFF | TGTGCCAGCAGCCCCTCCGGGACAGGATTCGAAAAACTGTTTTTT
TRBJ2-1 | NA | NA | 13 | TRBV6-4 | CASSDSETDEQFF | TGTGCCAGCAGTGACTCGGAGACGGATGAGCAGTTCTTC
TRBJ2-5 | TRBD2 | NA | 16 | TRBV5-1 | CASSLAGTSGQETQYF | TGCGCCAGCAGCTTGGCCGGGACTAGCGGCCAAGAGACCCAGTACTTC
TRBJ2-2 | NA | NA | 15 | TRBV10-3 | CAISVLEGLAGELFF | TGTGCCATCAGTGTGTTGGAGGGATTGGCCGGGGAGCTGTTTTTT
TRBJ2-7 | NA | NA | 13 | TRBV11-2 | CATASQRSGEQYF | TGTGCCACCGCGTCCCAGAGGAGTGGCGAGCAGTACTTC
TRBJ2-7 | TRBD2 | NA | 14 | TRBV28 | CASSSAGGSYEQYF | TGTGCCAGCAGTTCGGCGGGAGGTAGTTACGAGCAGTACTTC
TRBJ2-2 | NA | NA | 21 | TRBV7-6 | CASSLARPQGRENRKTGELFF | TGTGCCAGCAGCTTAGCGCGGCCCCAGGGGCGGGAGAATAGAAAAACCGGGGAGCTGTTTTTT
TRBJ1-4 | NA | NA | 14 | TRBV5-1 | CASSLGGRGEKLFF | TGCGCCAGCAGCTTGGGAGGTAGAGGTGAAAAACTGTTTTTT
TRBJ1-5 | NA | NA | 15 | TRBV7-8 | CASSLDRASNQPQHF | TGTGCCAGCAGCTTAGACAGGGCAAGCAATCAGCCCCAGCATTTT
TRBJ1-1 | TRBD1 | NA | 13 | TRBV5-5 | CASRGQANTEAFF | TGTGCCAGCAGGGGACAGGCGAACACTGAAGCTTTCTTT
TRBJ2-3 | TRBD2 | NA | 15 | TRBV6-5 | CASRLAGGWTDTQYF | TGTGCCAGCAGGTTAGCGGGCGGGTGGACAGATACGCAGTATTTT
TRBJ1-2 | TRBD1 | NA | 14 | TRBV6-6 | CASSPGQGMSGYTF | TGTGCCAGCAGCCCCGGACAGGGGATGAGCGGCTACACCTTC
TRBJ2-5 | TRBD2 | NA | 15 | TRBV18 | CASSVNAGVGETQYF | TGTGCCAGCTCAGTTAATGCGGGAGTCGGAGAGACCCAGTACTTC
TRBJ1-3 | TRBD1 | NA | 16 | TRBV30 | CAWSPTPGTAGNTIYF | TGTGCCTGGAGTCCGACTCCCGGGACAGCAGGAAACACCATATATTTT
TRBJ2-2 | NA | NA | 15 | TRBV6-5 | CASSYDISRPGELFF | TGTGCCAGCAGTTACGACATTTCGAGACCCGGGGAGCTGTTTTTT
TRBJ1-1 | NA | NA | 12 | TRBV2 | CASSEDLGGAFF | TGTGCCAGCAGTGAAGATTTGGGGGGAGCTTTCTTT
TRBJ1-4 | NA | once | 12 | TRBV7-6 | CASSSPDEKLFF | TGTGCCAGCAGCTCCCCAGATGAAAAACTGTTTTTT
TRBJ1-1 | NA | NA | 12 | TRBV10-3 | CAISNRNTEAFF | TGTGCCATCAGCAACAGGAACACTGAAGCTTTCTTT
TRBJ2-7 | TRBD1 | NA | 12 | TRBV5-1 | CASSTGQAQQYF | TGCGCCAGCAGCACAGGACAGGCCCAGCAGTACTTC
TRBJ2-2 | NA | NA | 14 | TRBV6-1 | CASRPGQNTGELFF | TGTGCCAGCCGTCCGGGACAAAACACCGGGGAGCTGTTTTTT
TRBJ1-5 | NA | NA | 12 | TRBV19 | CASGTLEQPQHF | TGTGCCAGCGGGACACTGGAGCAGCCCCAGCATTTT
TRBJ2-1 | NA | NA | 13 | TRBV25-1 | CAARGNSYNEQFF | TGTGCGGCCAGGGGAAACTCCTACAATGAGCAGTTCTTC
TRBJ2-1 | TRBD2 | NA | 15 | TRBV18 | CASSFLAGVGNEQFF | TGTGCCAGCTCATTTCTAGCGGGAGTAGGCAATGAGCAGTTCTTC
TRBJ2-2 | NA | once | 12 | TRBV10-3 | CAISSRPGELFF | TGTGCCATCAGTTCCCGTCCCGGGGAGCTGTTTTTT
TRBJ2-7 | TRBD1 | NA | 14 | TRBV11-2 | CASSSTGNMIEQYF | TGTGCCAGCAGCTCGACAGGGAATATGATCGAGCAGTACTTC
TRBJ2-7 | NA | NA | 16 | TRBV4-1 | CASSQDARPPVGEQYF | TGCGCCAGCAGCCAAGATGCTAGGCCCCCTGTGGGCGAGCAGTACTTC
TRBJ1-1 | NA | NA | 17 | TRBV6-7 | CASSYLGTPLPNTEAFF | TGTGCCAGCAGTTACCTTGGGACTCCCCTCCCGAACACTGAAGCTTTCTTT
TRBJ2-2 | TRBD1 | NA | 15 | TRBV6-1 | CASRAGTGGTGELFF | TGTGCCAGCAGAGCCGGGACAGGGGGCACCGGGGAGCTGTTTTTT
TRBJ2-5 | TRBD2 | NA | 16 | TRBV6-5 | CASSHSLAGAGETQYF | TGTGCCAGCAGTCACTCTCTAGCGGGAGCTGGAGAGACCCAGTACTTC
TRBJ1-3 | TRBD1 | NA | 17 | TRBV9 | CASSLSAQGAPGNTIYF | TGTGCCAGCAGCCTTTCTGCACAGGGGGCGCCCGGAAACACCATATATTTT
TRBJ2-1 | TRBD2 | once | 17 | TRBV6-4 | CASSDTPGLAGFNEQFF | TGTGCCAGCAGTGACACGCCGGGACTAGCGGGATTCAATGAGCAGTTCTTC
TRBJ2-3 | TRBD2 | NA | 15 | TRBV10-3 | CAIRDTSGSADTQYF | TGTGCCATCAGGGACACTAGCGGGAGTGCAGATACGCAGTATTTT
TRBJ1-3 | NA | NA | 12 | TRBV30 | CAWSVGENTIYF | TGTGCCTGGAGTGTAGGGGAAAACACCATATATTTT
TRBJ2-2 | NA | NA | 15 | TRBV11-2 | CASSLGLTDTGELFF | TGTGCCAGCAGCTTAGGACTAACCGACACCGGGGAGCTGTTTTTT
TRBJ2-2 | NA | once | 15 | TRBV11-2 | CASSLGTTHTGELFF | TGTGCCAGCAGCTTAGGGACTACACACACCGGGGAGCTGTTTTTT
TRBJ2-2 | TRBD2 | NA | 15 | TRBV9 | CASSSSGSFVGELFF | TGTGCCAGCAGCTCAAGCGGGAGCTTCGTCGGGGAGCTGTTTTTT
TRBJ1-5 | NA | NA | 11 | TRBV7-3 | CASSFRAPQHF | TGTGCCAGCAGCTTCAGGGCGCCCCAGCATTTT
TRBJ2-3 | NA | once | 13 | TRBV7-9 | CASSLGASDTQYF | TGTGCCAGCAGCTTAGGGGCTAGCGATACGCAGTATTTT
TRBJ2-2 | NA | NA | 12 | TRBV30 | CAWPSNTGELFF | TGTGCCTGGCCCTCGAACACCGGGGAGCTGTTTTTT
TRBJ2-1 | NA | NA | 12 | TRBV7-3 | CASSLLGGEQFF | TGTGCCAGCAGCTTACTCGGGGGTGAGCAGTTCTTC
TRBJ1-2 | TRBD1 | NA | 15 | TRBV5-1 | CASSADTGTGYGYTF | TGCGCCAGCAGCGCGGATACCGGGACAGGATATGGCTACACCTTC
TRBJ1-5 | NA | NA | 15 | TRBV6-5 | CASSYLSGSNQPQHF | TGTGCCAGCAGTTACCTCTCCGGTAGCAATCAGCCCCAGCATTTT
TRBJ2-7 | TRBD1 | NA | 17 | TRBV18 | CASSREAPGTGGPEQYF | TGTGCCAGCTCTCGAGAAGCGCCCGGGACAGGGGGCCCCGAGCAGTACTTC
TRBJ1-2 | NA | NA | 13 | TRBV5-1 | CASSLAGRGGYTF | TGCGCCAGCAGCTTGGCAGGGAGGGGTGGCTACACCTTC
TRBJ2-7 | TRBD1 | NA | 16 | TRBV7-3 | CASSTHPGQGFYEQYF | TGTGCCAGCAGCACCCACCCGGGACAGGGGTTTTACGAGCAGTACTTC